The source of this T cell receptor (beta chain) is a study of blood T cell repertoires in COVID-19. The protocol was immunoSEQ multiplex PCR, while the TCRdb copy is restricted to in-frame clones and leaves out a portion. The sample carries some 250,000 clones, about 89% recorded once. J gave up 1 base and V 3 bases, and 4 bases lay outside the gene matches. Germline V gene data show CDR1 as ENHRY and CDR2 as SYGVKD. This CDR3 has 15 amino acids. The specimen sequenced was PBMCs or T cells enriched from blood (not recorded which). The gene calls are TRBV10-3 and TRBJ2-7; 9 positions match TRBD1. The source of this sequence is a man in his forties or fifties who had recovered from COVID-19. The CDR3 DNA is TGTGCCATCAGTGATCCCGGGACAGGGTCCTACGAGCAGTACTTC. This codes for CAISDPGTGSYEQYF.